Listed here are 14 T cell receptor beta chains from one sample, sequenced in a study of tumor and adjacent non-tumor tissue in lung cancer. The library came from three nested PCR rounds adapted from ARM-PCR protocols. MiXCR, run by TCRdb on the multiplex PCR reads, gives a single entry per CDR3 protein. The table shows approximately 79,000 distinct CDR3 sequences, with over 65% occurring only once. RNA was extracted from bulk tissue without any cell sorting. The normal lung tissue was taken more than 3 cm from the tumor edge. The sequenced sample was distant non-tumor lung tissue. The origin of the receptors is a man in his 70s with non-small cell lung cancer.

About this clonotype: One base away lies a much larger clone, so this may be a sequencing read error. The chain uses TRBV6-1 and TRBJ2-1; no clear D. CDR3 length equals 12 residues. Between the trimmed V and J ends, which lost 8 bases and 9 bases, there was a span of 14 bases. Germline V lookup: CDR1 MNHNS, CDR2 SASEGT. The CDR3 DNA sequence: TGTGCCAGCGGATTCCTATGGGGTGAGCAGTTCTTC. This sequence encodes CASGFLWGEQFF.

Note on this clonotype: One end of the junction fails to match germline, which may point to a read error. CDR3 coding DNA: TGTGCCAGCAGATTAAGTTCTTGGGGAGAAGCTCTCTTT. It codes for CASRLSSWGEALF. The rearrangement links TRBV28 to TRBJ1-1; no definite D call. CDR1 is MDHEN, CDR2 SYDVKM, per germline. This CDR3 spans 13 amino acids.

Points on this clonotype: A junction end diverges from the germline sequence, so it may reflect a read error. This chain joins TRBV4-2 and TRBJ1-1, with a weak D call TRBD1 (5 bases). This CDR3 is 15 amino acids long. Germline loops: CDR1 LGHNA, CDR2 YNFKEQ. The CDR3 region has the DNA TGTGTCAGCAGCCAATCGGGACGCCGGAACACTGAAGCTTTCTTT. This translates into CVSSQSGRRNTEAFF.

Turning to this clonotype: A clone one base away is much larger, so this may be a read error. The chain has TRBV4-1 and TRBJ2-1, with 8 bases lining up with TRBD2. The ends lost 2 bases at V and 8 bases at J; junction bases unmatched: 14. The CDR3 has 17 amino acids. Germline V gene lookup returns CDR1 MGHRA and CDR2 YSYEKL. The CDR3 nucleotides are TGCGCCAGCAGCCAACCTACAAGCGGGAGAGTCAACCATGAGCAGTTCTTC. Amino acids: CASSQPTSGRVNHEQFF.

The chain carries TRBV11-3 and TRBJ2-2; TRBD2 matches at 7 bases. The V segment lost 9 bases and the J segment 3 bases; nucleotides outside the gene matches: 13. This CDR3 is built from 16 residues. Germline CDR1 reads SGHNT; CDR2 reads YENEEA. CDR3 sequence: CASSRLLASDTGELFF. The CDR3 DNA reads TGTGCCAGTAGCCGCCTACTAGCGAGTGACACCGGGGAGCTGTTTTTT.

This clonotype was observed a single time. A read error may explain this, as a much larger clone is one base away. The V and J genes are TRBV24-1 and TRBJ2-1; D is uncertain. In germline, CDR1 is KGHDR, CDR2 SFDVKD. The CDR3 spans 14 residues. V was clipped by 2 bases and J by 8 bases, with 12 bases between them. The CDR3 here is CATSDSGLTDEQFF. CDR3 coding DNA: TGTGCCACCAGTGATTCAGGCCTAACGGATGAGCAGTTCTTC.

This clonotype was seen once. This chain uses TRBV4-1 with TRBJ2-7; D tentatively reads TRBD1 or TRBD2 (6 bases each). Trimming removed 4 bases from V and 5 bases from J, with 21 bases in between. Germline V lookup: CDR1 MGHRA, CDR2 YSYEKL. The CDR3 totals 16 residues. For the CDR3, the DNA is TGCGCCAGCAGCCGGACGATAGCGGCAGAGGGGGACGAGCAGTACTTC. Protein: CASSRTIAAEGDEQYF.

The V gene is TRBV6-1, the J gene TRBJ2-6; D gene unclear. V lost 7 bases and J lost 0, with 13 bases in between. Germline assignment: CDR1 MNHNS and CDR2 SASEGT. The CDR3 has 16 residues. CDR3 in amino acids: CASKNSEHSGANVLTF. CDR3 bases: TGTGCCAGCAAAAACAGTGAACACTCTGGGGCCAACGTCCTGACTTTC.

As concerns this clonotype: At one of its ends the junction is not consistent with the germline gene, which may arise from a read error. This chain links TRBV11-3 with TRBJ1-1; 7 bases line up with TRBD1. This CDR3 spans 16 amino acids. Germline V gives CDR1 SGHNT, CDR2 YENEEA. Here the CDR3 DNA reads TGTGCCGGCAGCTTCTGGGACAGAATCCTGAACACTGAAGCTTTCTTT. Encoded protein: CAGSFWDRILNTEAFF.

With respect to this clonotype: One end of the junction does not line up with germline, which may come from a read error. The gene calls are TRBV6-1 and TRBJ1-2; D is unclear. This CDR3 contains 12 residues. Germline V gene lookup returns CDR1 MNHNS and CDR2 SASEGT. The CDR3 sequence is CGSSPVVGGYTF. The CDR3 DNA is TGTGGCAGCAGCCCAGTGGTGGGAGGCTACACCTTC.

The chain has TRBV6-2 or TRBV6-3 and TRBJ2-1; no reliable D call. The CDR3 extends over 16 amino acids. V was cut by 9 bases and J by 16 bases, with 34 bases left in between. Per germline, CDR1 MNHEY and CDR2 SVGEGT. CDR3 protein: CASSPKVGNSWNEHFF. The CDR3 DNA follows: TGTGCCAGTAGTCCAAAAGTTGGGAATTCGTGGAATGAACATTTCTTC.

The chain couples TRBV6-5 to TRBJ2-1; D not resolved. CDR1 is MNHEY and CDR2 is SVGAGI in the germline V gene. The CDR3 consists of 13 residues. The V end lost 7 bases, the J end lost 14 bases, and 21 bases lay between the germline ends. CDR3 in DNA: TGTGCCAGCACCGAGGACGATGGCGATAAGGAGTTCTTC. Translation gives CASTEDDGDKEFF.

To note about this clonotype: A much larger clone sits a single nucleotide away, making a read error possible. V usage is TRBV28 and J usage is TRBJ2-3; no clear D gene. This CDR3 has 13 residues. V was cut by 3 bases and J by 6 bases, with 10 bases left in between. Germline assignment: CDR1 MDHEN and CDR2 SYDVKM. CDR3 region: CASSLGSYDTQYF. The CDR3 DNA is TGTGCCAGCAGTTTGGGCAGCTACGATACGCAGTATTTT.

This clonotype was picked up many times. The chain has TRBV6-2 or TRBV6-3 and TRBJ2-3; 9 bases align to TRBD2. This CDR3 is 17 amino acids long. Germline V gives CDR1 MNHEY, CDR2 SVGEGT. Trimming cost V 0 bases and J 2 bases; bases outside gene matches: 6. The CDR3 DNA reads TGTGCCAGCAGTTACTCAGGGCTAGCGGGGTTCACAGATACGCAGTATTTT. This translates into CASSYSGLAGFTDTQYF.